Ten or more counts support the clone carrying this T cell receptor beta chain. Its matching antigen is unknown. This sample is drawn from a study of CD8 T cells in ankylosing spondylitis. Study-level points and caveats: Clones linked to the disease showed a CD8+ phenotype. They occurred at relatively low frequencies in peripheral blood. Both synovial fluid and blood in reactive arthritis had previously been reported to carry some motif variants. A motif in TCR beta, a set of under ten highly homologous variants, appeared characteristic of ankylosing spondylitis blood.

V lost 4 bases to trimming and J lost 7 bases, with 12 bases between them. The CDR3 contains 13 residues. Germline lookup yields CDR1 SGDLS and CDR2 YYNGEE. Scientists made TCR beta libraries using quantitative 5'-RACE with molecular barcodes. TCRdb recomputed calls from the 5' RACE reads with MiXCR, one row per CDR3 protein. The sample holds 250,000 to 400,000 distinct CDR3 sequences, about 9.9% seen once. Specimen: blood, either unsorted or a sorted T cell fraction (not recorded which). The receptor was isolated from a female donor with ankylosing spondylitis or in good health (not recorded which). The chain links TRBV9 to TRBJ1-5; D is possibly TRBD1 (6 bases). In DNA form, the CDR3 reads TGTGCCAGCAGCAGGGGGGAAGGCCAGCCCCAGCATTTT. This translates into CASSRGEGQPQHF.